Listed below are T cell receptor beta chains from one sample, sequenced in a study of blood T cell repertoires in COVID-19. Some clones are missing from TCRdb's copy, which holds only in-frame ones; the method was immunoSEQ multiplex PCR. This sample has roughly 300,000 clones; more than 70% occur once, and the top ten carry under 5.5%. Sequencing was performed on PBMCs or T cells enriched from blood (not recorded which). The source is a woman in her twenties or thirties who had recovered from COVID-19. Each CDR3 is given with its conserved first and last residue. D genes are given only for firm matches. Where a row states a size, it is once, few, many or the class of an expanded clone; other rows omit it.

v_gene	j_gene	d_gene	abundance	CDR3nt	CDR3aa
TRBV4-1	TRBJ2-5	TRBD2	.	TGCGCCAGCAGCCAAACTAGCGGGGGGCTTTCTGGGGAGACCCAGTACTTC	CASSQTSGGLSGETQYF
TRBV28	TRBJ1-1	.	few	TGTGCCAGCAGTGGGGAGGGTCGCACTGAAGCTTTCTTT	CASSGEGRTEAFF
TRBV9	TRBJ1-1	TRBD1	.	TGTGCCAGCAGCAAGTACGGACAGGGGGACACTGAAGCTTTCTTT	CASSKYGQGDTEAFF
TRBV4-3	TRBJ2-2	.	.	TGCGCCAGCAGCCAAGCGCTGGGAGCGAACACCGGGGAGCTGTTTTTT	CASSQALGANTGELFF
TRBV7-8	TRBJ1-3	TRBD1	.	TGTGCCAGCAGCCCCTCCCCCGGGACAGTTGGAAACACCATATATTTT	CASSPSPGTVGNTIYF
TRBV27	TRBJ1-3	TRBD1	.	TGTGCCAGCAGTCGTTGGCCAGGGGGGTCGGTGGGAAACACCATATATTTT	CASSRWPGGSVGNTIYF
TRBV2	TRBJ2-7	.	.	TGTGCCAGCAGCCCTCTCCTTTCCTACGAGCAGTACTTC	CASSPLLSYEQYF
TRBV6-5	TRBJ1-2	TRBD1	.	TGTGCCAGCAGAAGACAGGGAAAAAGTGACTATGGCTACACCTTC	CASRRQGKSDYGYTF
TRBV27	TRBJ1-5	TRBD1	.	TGTGCCAGCAGCTTCCTCCCTAGGGGACAGGAGTCTTATAGCAATCAGCCCCAGCATTTT	CASSFLPRGQESYSNQPQHF
TRBV19	TRBJ2-5	TRBD1	.	TGTGCCAGTAGTTTCGACAGGGAAGAGACCCAGTACTTC	CASSFDREETQYF
TRBV5-4	TRBJ1-2	.	.	TGTGCCAGCAGCTTGTCAGGATTCTATGGCTACACCTTC	CASSLSGFYGYTF
TRBV24-1	TRBJ1-2	TRBD1	few	TGTGCCACCAACCGTCGGGACAGGACTAACTATGGCTACACCTTC	CATNRRDRTNYGYTF
TRBV6-5	TRBJ1-2	.	.	TGTGCCAGCAGTTACGGGCAGGGGTCCTTATATGGCTACACCTTC	CASSYGQGSLYGYTF
TRBV7-2	TRBJ1-1	.	.	TGTGCCAGCACCCCAGGGGTAGGTATGAACACTGAAGCTTTCTTT	CASTPGVGMNTEAFF
TRBV19	TRBJ1-2	.	.	TGTGCCAGTACACCCTCGGGGGGCGCGCATGGCTACACCTTC	CASTPSGGAHGYTF
TRBV27	TRBJ1-3	.	few	TGTGCCGCCGGCCTGAGCGGTCCCCCCCGTTGGCTCGGAAACACCATATATTTT	CAAGLSGPPRWLGNTIYF
TRBV14	TRBJ1-6	.	.	TGTGCCAGCAGCCAGACCGGTGGAGTTTCACCCCTCCACTTT	CASSQTGGVSPLHF
TRBV19	TRBJ2-7	TRBD2	once	TGTGCCAGTAGCCTAGCGGGGGCCGCCTACGAGCAGTACTTC	CASSLAGAAYEQYF
TRBV11-2	TRBJ1-1	TRBD1	.	TGTGCCAGCAGCTTATGGAGTGGGAGGGGGACAGGACATGTTACTGAAGCTTTCTTT	CASSLWSGRGTGHVTEAFF
TRBV2	TRBJ1-2	.	.	TGTGCCAGCAGGTTACAGGGCGGCTATGGCTACACCTTC	CASRLQGGYGYTF
TRBV7-6	TRBJ2-3	TRBD2	.	TGTGCCAGCAGCTTTATGGGGCGGGGGGGAACAGATACGCAGTATTTT	CASSFMGRGGTDTQYF
TRBV6-5	TRBJ1-5	.	few	TGTGCCAGCAGCCGCTCTGAAGGGGTTCAGCCCCAGCATTTT	CASSRSEGVQPQHF
TRBV5-4	TRBJ2-1	TRBD2	.	TGTGCCAGCAGCTTAAGGAGCGGGGTTGGATACAATGAGCAGTTCTTC	CASSLRSGVGYNEQFF
TRBV5-8	TRBJ1-5	.	.	TGTGCCAGCAGCCATCGGTCGGCTATGAGGCAGCCCCAGCATTTT	CASSHRSAMRQPQHF
TRBV27	TRBJ1-1	.	.	TGTGCCAGCAGTTTAGGGCAGCTACCTTACACTGAAGCTTTCTTT	CASSLGQLPYTEAFF